The clone carrying this T cell receptor (beta chain) showed up many times. The CDR3 covers 14 residues. Trimming shortened V by 7 bases and J by 9 bases, and 21 bases separated the two germline ends. Sequencing libraries for TCR beta were prepared with iRepertoire HTBI primers and Arm-PCR of CDR3 regions. TCRdb recomputed calls from the multiplex PCR reads with MiXCR, one row per CDR3 protein. The data contain a few hundred thousand distinct CDR3 sequences, roughly 21% of them seen just once; the ten biggest clones take up 7.1%. These data are taken from a study of regulatory T cells in long-lasting Graves disease. Stated time point: persistent/refractory GD, antithyroid drugs over 5 years with positive TRAb. Construction of the TCR library relied on RNA isolated from PBMCs.

The material was peripheral blood mononuclear cells (PBMCs), obtained when the disease was refractory, from a patient treated with antithyroid drugs. The TCR sequence derives from a female donor with Graves disease. The rearrangement uses TRBV12-3 or TRBV12-4 and TRBJ1-2; weak D call: TRBD1 (6 bases). This CDR3 is CASILRQVSRSYTF. The DNA of the CDR3 is TGTGCCAGCATCCTACGACAGGTCTCTCGGAGCTACACCTTC.